Listed below are T cell receptor beta chains from one sample, sequenced in a study of blood T cell repertoires in COVID-19. TCRdb's copy holds only in-frame clones and misses some; the assay was immunoSEQ multiplex PCR. The data show 120,000 or so clones, 65% to 90% seen once. Material: peripheral blood. These receptors were collected from a woman older than 75 with acute or convalescent COVID-19. The CDR3 runs from the conserved cysteine through the conserved F or W. The D gene is left open where the match is weak. Only part of the rows carry a size: once, few, many, or a class if the clone is expanded.

j_gene,v_gene,d_gene,abundance,CDR3nt,CDR3aa
TRBJ2-1,TRBV2,-,few,TGTGCCAGCAGTGGCCGGGGGTTATTAAATGAGCAGTTCTTC,CASSGRGLLNEQFF
TRBJ2-7,TRBV9,-,-,TGTGCCAGCAGCCCGCAGGGCTCCCTAAACTCCTACGAGCAGTACTTC,CASSPQGSLNSYEQYF
TRBJ2-3,TRBV21-1,-,-,TGTGCCAGCAGCAATGGGACAGGGCTTTGCACAGATACGCAGTATTTT,CASSNGTGLCTDTQYF
TRBJ2-2,TRBV10-3,TRBD2,-,TGTGCCACCGGGAGGACGGGGGGGAACACCGGGGAGCTGTTTTTT,CATGRTGGNTGELFF
TRBJ1-6,TRBV9,-,-,TGTGCCAGCAGCGTTAGACAGGCGGGACCCCTCCACTTT,CASSVRQAGPLHF
TRBJ1-5,TRBV3-1/TRBV3-2,-,-,TGTGCCAGCAGCCAAGGCGGGGGAAATCAGCCCCAGCATTTT,CASSQGGGNQPQHF
TRBJ1-1,TRBV5-1,TRBD1,-,TGCGCCAGCAGCTACACCACAGGGGACACTGAAGCTTTCTTT,CASSYTTGDTEAFF
TRBJ1-4,TRBV28,TRBD1,-,TGTGCCAGCAGTTTGACAGGGTATGATGAAAAACTGTTTTTT,CASSLTGYDEKLFF
TRBJ2-3,TRBV3-1/TRBV3-2,TRBD2,once,TGTGCCAGCAGCCCCCGGATCGCGGGGGGGGATACAGATACGCAGTATTTT,CASSPRIAGGDTDTQYF
TRBJ1-1,TRBV2,-,-,TGTGCCAGCAGTGGATTCGGGGGGAACACTGAAGCTTTCTTT,CASSGFGGNTEAFF
TRBJ1-1,TRBV7-2,-,-,TGTGCCAGCAGCCCTAGGGGGATCGGGTACACTGAAGCTTTCTTT,CASSPRGIGYTEAFF
TRBJ1-5,TRBV6-5,TRBD1,few,TGTGCCAGCTCCGGGACAGCTTATCAGCCCCAGCATTTT,CASSGTAYQPQHF
TRBJ1-2,TRBV6-5,-,-,TGTGCCAGCAGCAAAACAGTTAAGTTGGATGGCTACACCTTC,CASSKTVKLDGYTF
TRBJ1-1,TRBV15,-,-,TGTGCCACCACGTGGAGGCCAAACACTGAAGCTTTCTTT,CATTWRPNTEAFF
TRBJ2-3,TRBV12-3/TRBV12-4,TRBD1,-,TGTGCCAGCAGTTTGGACAGGAGAGATACGCAGTATTTT,CASSLDRRDTQYF
TRBJ2-7,TRBV3-1/TRBV3-2,-,-,TGTGCCAGCAGCCAAGTGGAGGGGCGCGGGGAGCAGTACTTC,CASSQVEGRGEQYF